A single sample is the source of the 18 T cell receptor beta chains below, sequenced in a study of cytomegalovirus exposure and HLA in healthy donors. In the PCR, 60 Vbeta and 13 Jbeta primers were used. Libraries were prepared by immunoSEQ multiplex PCR; TCRdb keeps only in-frame clonotypes and omits some of them. The table includes 150,000 to 200,000 clones, under 85% detected once. Material for sequencing was PBMCs. Every receptor here comes from a human donor in good health.

Points on this clone: Other DNA sequences in the same sample also yield this CDR3. V is TRBV7-9 and J is TRBJ2-7; tentatively, D is TRBD1 (6 bases). Per germline, CDR1 SEHNR and CDR2 FQNEAQ (reference sequence). The CDR3 extends over 13 amino acids. The V and J ends lost 1 base and 4 bases respectively, with 8 bases between them. The CDR3 loop reads CASSLEQGYEQYF. CDR3 in DNA: TGTGCCAGCAGCTTAGAACAGGGTTACGAGCAGTACTTC.

V usage is TRBV7-2 and J usage is TRBJ1-5; the match to TRBD1 covers 10 bases. Trimming removed 5 bases from V and 6 bases from J; junction bases left unmatched: 4. Per the germline V gene, CDR1 is SGHTA and CDR2 is FQGNSA. The CDR3 contains 14 residues. The CDR3 bases are TGTGCCAGCAGCGAACGACAGGGGGCTCAGCCCCAGCATTTT. This codes for CASSERQGAQPQHF.

This clone was counted between two and nine times. The rearrangement uses TRBV28 and TRBJ2-3, with D tentatively TRBD1 (6 bases). The germline V gene has CDR1 MDHEN and CDR2 SYDVKM. This CDR3 has 13 amino acids. Trimming stripped 3 bases from V and 5 bases from J, with 9 bases between. CDR3 region: CASSFPTGDTQYF. The CDR3 nucleotides read TGTGCCAGCAGTTTCCCGACAGGAGATACGCAGTATTTT.

The chain has TRBV9 and TRBJ2-3; TRBD2 might be the D (7 bases). This CDR3 comprises 16 residues. Trimming shortened V by 3 bases and J by 1 base, and 15 bases separated the two germline ends. Germline V CDR1 and CDR2: SGDLS, YYNGEE. For the CDR3, the DNA is TGTGCCAGCAGCGGGGGGAGGGGGGGCGGCACAGATACGCAGTATTTT. It specifies CASSGGRGGGTDTQYF.

This chain joins TRBV30 and TRBJ1-6; D is possibly TRBD1 (5 bases). V lost 3 bases, J lost 5 bases, and 17 bases lay in between. The CDR3 runs to 16 residues. Germline CDR1 GTSNPN, CDR2 SVGIG (reference sequence). This chain's CDR3 is CAWSDAPRQNNSPLHF. For the CDR3, the DNA is TGTGCCTGGAGCGACGCGCCGAGACAGAATAATTCACCCCTCCACTTT. Filled out from reference TRBV30 and TRBJ1-6, the complete variable domain reads SQTIHQWPATLVQPVGSPLSLECTVEGTSNPNLYWYRQAAGRGLQLLFYSVGIGQISSEVPQNLSASRPQDRQFILSSKKLLLSDSGFYLCAWSDAPRQNNSPLHFGNGTRLTVT.

CDR3 region: CASSIPFGDRPYEQYF. The DNA of the CDR3 is TGTGCCAGTAGTATTCCTTTCGGTGACAGGCCCTACGAGCAGTACTTC. The chain employs TRBV19 and TRBJ2-7, with a possible D match to TRBD1 (6 bases). With 3 bases removed from V and 2 bases from J, the gap between germline ends came to 17 bases. CDR3 length: 16 amino acids. Germline loops: CDR1 LNHDA, CDR2 SQIVND (reference sequence).

This clone was seen only a few times. The chain uses TRBV7-2 and TRBJ2-7; D uncertain. Trimming pared 3 bases from V and 0 bases from J, leaving 6 bases between. The CDR3 totals 13 residues. The germline gives CDR1 SGHTA, CDR2 FQGNSA. The CDR3 nucleotides are TGTGCCAGCAGCTTCCCGTCCTCCTACGAGCAGTACTTC. It translates to CASSFPSSYEQYF.

The chain carries TRBV9 and TRBJ2-1, with 11 bases lining up with TRBD2. J gave up 7 bases and V 10 bases, and 10 bases lay outside the gene matches. Germline assignment: CDR1 SGDLS and CDR2 YYNGEE. This CDR3 is built from 14 residues. DNA of the CDR3: TGTGCCTCCTCCGGGACTAGCGGCCGTAATGAGCAGTTCTTC. Protein product: CASSGTSGRNEQFF.

This chain joins TRBV5-6 and TRBJ2-3, with D unclear. The CDR3 has 17 amino acids. Looked up from germline, CDR1 is SGHDT and CDR2 is YYEEEE. Trimming cost V 0 bases and J 0 bases, with 14 bases left between them. The CDR3 reads CASSLVRIGSSTDTQYF. The CDR3 DNA sequence: TGTGCCAGCAGCTTGGTACGGATCGGGTCGAGCACAGATACGCAGTATTTT. Full variable domain (remainder filled in from reference TRBV5-6 and TRBJ2-3): DAGVTQSPTHLIKTRGQQVTLRCSPKSGHDTVSWYQQALGQGPQFIFQYYEEEERQRGNFPDRFSGHQFPNYSSELNVNALLLGDSALYLCASSLVRIGSSTDTQYFGPGTRLTVL.

The chain uses TRBV5-6 and TRBJ1-5; no firm D call. CDR1 SGHDT and CDR2 YYEEEE come from the germline V gene. The length of the CDR3 is 14 residues. V lost 4 bases, J lost 0 bases, and 8 bases lay in between. CDR3 region: CASSGAFSNQPQHF. CDR3 sequence (DNA): TGTGCCAGCAGCGGAGCCTTTAGCAATCAGCCCCAGCATTTT.

The V gene is TRBV27, the J gene TRBJ2-5, with D uncertain. This CDR3 spans 16 amino acids. The V and J ends lost 1 base and 1 base respectively, with 13 bases between them. Germline V CDR1 and CDR2: MNHEY, SMNVEV (reference sequence). For the CDR3, the DNA is TGTGCCAGCAGTTTATTTGGTAGTGTCCGCCAAGAGACCCAGTACTTC. Encoded protein: CASSLFGSVRQETQYF.

This clone was detected only a few times. This chain links TRBV7-2 with TRBJ1-1; D gene uncertain. V gave up 1 base and J gave up 7 bases, with 10 bases separating them. Germline CDR1 is SGHTA and CDR2 is FQGNSA. The CDR3 has 13 residues. This chain's CDR3 is CASSLVALGEAFF. CDR3 nucleotides: TGTGCCAGCAGCTTAGTGGCTCTTGGTGAAGCTTTCTTT.

This clone showed up just a few times. This chain links TRBV7-6 with TRBJ1-2; 11 bases match TRBD1. The CDR3 loop spans 14 amino acids. The germline V gene encodes CDR1 SGHVS and CDR2 FNYEAQ. With V trimmed by 4 bases and J by 5 bases, 3 bases remained unmatched. The CDR3 region is CASSSRDRGYGYTF. CDR3 in DNA: TGTGCCAGCAGCTCAAGGGACAGGGGGTATGGCTACACCTTC.

The V call is TRBV2, the J call TRBJ1-2; 8 bases fit TRBD1. From germline, CDR1 is SNHLY and CDR2 FYNNEI. CDR3 length equals 14 residues. V trimming: 7 bases; J trimming: 4 bases; junction bases outside the gene matches: 8. This CDR3 reads CASTEDRVSYGYTF. The DNA for the CDR3 is TGTGCCAGCACTGAGGACAGGGTTTCCTATGGCTACACCTTC.

The chain is built from TRBV11-1 and TRBJ2-3, with a possible D match to TRBD1 (6 bases). CDR1 is SGHAT, CDR2 FQDESV, per germline (reference sequence). This CDR3 is built from 16 residues. Trimming stripped 5 bases from V and 0 bases from J, with 15 bases between. Here the CDR3 reads CASSRIPGHSTDTQYF. The DNA of the CDR3 is TGTGCCAGCAGCCGAATACCGGGACATAGCACAGATACGCAGTATTTT.

The sample holds a few counts of this clone. The chain uses TRBV10-3 and TRBJ2-1; D remains ambiguous. CDR1 is ENHRY and CDR2 is SYGVKD in the germline V gene. The CDR3 is made up of 14 amino acids. V lost 7 bases, J lost 0 bases, and 10 bases lay in between. The CDR3 nucleotides are TGTGCCATCAAACCCGACACCTCCTACAATGAGCAGTTCTTC. Translating gives CAIKPDTSYNEQFF.

The chain couples TRBV4-1 to TRBJ2-5, with 7 bases identical to TRBD2. Per germline, CDR1 MGHRA and CDR2 YSYEKL. The CDR3 totals 16 residues. V was pared by 0 bases and J by 6 bases, with 10 bases of the junction left unmatched. CDR3 coding DNA: TGCGCCAGCAGCCAAGATCTAGCGGTGTTAGTGAAGACCCAGTACTTC. Amino acid sequence: CASSQDLAVLVKTQYF.

The chain recombines TRBV7-9 with TRBJ1-2; tentative D call: TRBD1 (5 bases). The CDR3 has 14 amino acids. V was trimmed by 1 base and J by 4 bases, leaving 10 bases between them. The germline gives CDR1 SEHNR, CDR2 FQNEAQ (reference sequence). The CDR3 region is CASSLGGIGYGYTF. The CDR3 DNA sequence: TGTGCCAGCAGCTTAGGGGGCATTGGCTATGGCTACACCTTC. Full variable domain (missing parts from reference TRBV7-9 and TRBJ1-2): DTGVSQNPRHKITKRGQNVTFRCDPISEHNRLYWYRQTLGQGPEFLTYFQNEAQLEKSRLLSDRFSAERPKGSFSTLEIQRTEQGDSAMYLCASSLGGIGYGYTFGSGTRLTVV.